This TCR beta chain is drawn from a study of blood T cell repertoires in COVID-19. Study-level information: Sample material is recorded as cDNA or gDNA derived from T cells, B-cell-depleted T cells, or PBMCs.

Authors' analysis steps: Reference gene primer amplification yielded estimated nucleated cell counts. TCRdb's copy holds only in-frame clones and misses some; the assay was immunoSEQ multiplex PCR. V, J and clone size reflect that table, while D and trimming were determined from the DNA. Of 240,000 or so clones in the sample, over 80% were seen once. The sample taken for sequencing was peripheral blood. The TCR originated in a young man who had recovered from COVID-19.

CDR3: CATSLAPGNYGYTF. The CDR3 DNA sequence: TGTGCCACCTCCCTTGCCCCAGGGAACTATGGCTACACCTTC. The chain recombines TRBV9 with TRBJ1-2, with a tentative D call TRBD1 (5 bases). The CDR3 covers 14 residues. Trimming took 9 bases from V and 2 from J, leaving 17 bases between them. CDR1 and CDR2 from the germline V gene are SGDLS and YYNGEE.